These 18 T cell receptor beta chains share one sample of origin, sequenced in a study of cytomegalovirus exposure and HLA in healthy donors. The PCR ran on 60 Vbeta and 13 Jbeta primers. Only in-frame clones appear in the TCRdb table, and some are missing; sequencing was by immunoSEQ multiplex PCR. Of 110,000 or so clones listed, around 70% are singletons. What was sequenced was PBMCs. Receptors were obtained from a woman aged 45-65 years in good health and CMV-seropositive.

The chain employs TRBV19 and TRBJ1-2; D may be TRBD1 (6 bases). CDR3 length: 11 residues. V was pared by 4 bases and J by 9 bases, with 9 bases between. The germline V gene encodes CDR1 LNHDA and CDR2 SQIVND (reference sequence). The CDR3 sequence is CASSTQGSYTF. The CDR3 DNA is TGTGCCAGTAGTACACAGGGAAGCTACACCTTC.

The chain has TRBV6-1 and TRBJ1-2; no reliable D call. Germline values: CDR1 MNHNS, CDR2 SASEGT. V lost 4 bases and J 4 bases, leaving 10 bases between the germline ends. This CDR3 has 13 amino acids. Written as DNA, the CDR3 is TGTGCCAGCAGTGTCGATCTCAGCTATGGCTACACCTTC. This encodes CASSVDLSYGYTF.

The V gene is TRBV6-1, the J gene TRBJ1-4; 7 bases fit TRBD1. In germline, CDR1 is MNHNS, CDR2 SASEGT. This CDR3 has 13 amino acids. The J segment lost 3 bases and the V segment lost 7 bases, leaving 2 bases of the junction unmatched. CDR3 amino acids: CASMRGPNEKLFF. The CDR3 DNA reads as TGTGCCAGCATGAGGGGGCCTAATGAAAAACTGTTTTTT.

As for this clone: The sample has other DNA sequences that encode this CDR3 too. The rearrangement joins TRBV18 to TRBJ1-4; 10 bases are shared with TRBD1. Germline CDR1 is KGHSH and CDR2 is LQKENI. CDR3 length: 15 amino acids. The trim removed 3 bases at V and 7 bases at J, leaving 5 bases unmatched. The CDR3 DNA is TGTGCCAGCTCACCGTTGGGACAGGGGTCTGAAAAACTGTTTTTT. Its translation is CASSPLGQGSEKLFF.

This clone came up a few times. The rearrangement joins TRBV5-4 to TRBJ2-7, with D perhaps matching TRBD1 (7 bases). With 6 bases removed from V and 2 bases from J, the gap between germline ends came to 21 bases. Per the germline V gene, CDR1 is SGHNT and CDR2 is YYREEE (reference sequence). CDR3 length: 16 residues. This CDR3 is CASTNRQGGEPYEQYF. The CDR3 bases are TGTGCCAGCACCAATAGACAGGGAGGAGAACCCTACGAGCAGTACTTC.

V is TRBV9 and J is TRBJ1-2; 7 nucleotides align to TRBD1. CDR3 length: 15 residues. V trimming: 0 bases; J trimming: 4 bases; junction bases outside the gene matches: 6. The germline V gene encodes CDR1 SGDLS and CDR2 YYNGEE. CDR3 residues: CASSVGSPGGYGYTF. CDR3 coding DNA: TGTGCCAGCAGCGTAGGGTCCCCAGGGGGCTATGGCTACACCTTC.

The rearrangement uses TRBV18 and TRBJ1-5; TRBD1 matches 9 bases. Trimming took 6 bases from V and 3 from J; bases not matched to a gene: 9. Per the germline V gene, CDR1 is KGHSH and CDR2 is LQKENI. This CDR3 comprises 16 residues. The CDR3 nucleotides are TGTGCCAGCTCTCAACGGGGACAGGGCAACAATCAGCCCCAGCATTTT. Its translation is CASSQRGQGNNQPQHF.

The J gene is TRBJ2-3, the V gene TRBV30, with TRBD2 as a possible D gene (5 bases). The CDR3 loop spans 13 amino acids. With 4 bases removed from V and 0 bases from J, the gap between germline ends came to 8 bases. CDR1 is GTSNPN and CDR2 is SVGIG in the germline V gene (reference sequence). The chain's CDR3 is CAWTRGSTDTQYF. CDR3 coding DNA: TGTGCCTGGACCCGCGGGAGCACAGATACGCAGTATTTT.

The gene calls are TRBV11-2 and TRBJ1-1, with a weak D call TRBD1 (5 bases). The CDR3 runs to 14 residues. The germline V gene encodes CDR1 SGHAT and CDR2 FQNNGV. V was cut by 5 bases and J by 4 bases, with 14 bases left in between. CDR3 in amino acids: CASSPGLGSTEAFF. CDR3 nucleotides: TGTGCCAGCAGCCCGGGACTGGGGTCCACTGAAGCTTTCTTT.

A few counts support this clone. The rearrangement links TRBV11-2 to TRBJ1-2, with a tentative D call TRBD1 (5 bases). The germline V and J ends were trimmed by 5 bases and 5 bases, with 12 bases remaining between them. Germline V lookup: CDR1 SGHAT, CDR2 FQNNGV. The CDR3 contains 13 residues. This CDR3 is CASSAPGKYGYTF. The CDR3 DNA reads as TGTGCCAGCAGCGCCCCAGGGAAGTATGGCTACACCTTC.

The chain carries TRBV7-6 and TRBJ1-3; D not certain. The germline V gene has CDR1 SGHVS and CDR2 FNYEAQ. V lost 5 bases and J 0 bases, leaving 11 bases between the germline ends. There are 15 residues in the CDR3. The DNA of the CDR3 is TGTGCCAGCAGCCCGAACAGCTACTCTGGAAACACCATATATTTT. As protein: CASSPNSYSGNTIYF. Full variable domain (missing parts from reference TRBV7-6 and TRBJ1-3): GAGVSQSPRYKVTKRGQDVALRCDPISGHVSLYWYRQALGQGPEFLTYFNYEAQQDKSGLPNDRFSAERPEGSISTLTIQRTEQRDSAMYRCASSPNSYSGNTIYFGEGSWLTVV.

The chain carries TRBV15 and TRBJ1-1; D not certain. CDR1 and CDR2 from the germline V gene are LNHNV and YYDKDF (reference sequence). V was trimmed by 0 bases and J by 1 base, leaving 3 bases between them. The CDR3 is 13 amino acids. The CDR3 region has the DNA TGTGCCACCAGCAGAGAGAGGAACACTGAAGCTTTCTTT. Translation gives CATSRERNTEAFF.

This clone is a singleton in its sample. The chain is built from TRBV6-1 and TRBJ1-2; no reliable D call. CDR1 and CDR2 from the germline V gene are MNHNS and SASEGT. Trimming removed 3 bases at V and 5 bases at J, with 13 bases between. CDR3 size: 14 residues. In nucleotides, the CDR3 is TGTGCCAGCAGTGAGCTGGGAGCGTATTATGGCTACACCTTC. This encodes CASSELGAYYGYTF.

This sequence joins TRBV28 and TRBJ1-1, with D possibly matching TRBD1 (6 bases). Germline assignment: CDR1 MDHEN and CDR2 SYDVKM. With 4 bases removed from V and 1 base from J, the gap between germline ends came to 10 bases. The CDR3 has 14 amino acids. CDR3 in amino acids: CASSSGTKNTEAFF. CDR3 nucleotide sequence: TGTGCCAGCAGTTCCGGGACAAAGAACACTGAAGCTTTCTTT.

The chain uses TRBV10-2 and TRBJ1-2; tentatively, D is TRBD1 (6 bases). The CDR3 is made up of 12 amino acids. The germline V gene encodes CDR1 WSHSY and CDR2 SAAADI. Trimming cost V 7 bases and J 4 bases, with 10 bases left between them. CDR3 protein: CASIDRFYGYTF. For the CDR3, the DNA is TGCGCCAGCATTGACAGGTTCTATGGCTACACCTTC.

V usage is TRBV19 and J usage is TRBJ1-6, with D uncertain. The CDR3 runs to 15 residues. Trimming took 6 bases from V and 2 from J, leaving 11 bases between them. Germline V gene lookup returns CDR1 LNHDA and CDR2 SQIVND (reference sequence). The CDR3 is CASRQDTTYNSPLHF. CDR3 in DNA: TGTGCCAGTAGGCAAGACACAACCTATAATTCACCCCTCCACTTT.

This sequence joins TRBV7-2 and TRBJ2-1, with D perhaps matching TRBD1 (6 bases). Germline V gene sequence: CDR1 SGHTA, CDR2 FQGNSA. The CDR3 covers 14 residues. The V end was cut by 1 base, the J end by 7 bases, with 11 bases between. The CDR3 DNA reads TGTGCCAGCAGCTTAGGGTCTAGGGGGAATGAGCAGTTCTTC. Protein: CASSLGSRGNEQFF.

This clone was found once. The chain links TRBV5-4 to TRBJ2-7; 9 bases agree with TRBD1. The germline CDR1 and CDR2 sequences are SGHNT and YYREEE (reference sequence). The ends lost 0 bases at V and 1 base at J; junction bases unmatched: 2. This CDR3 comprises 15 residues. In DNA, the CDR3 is TGTGCCAGCAGCTTGGTAGGACAGGGGTCCTACGAGCAGTACTTC. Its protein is CASSLVGQGSYEQYF. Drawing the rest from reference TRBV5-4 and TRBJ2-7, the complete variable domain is ETGVTQSPTHLIKTRGQQVTLRCSSQSGHNTVSWYQQALGQGPQFIFQYYREEENGRGNFPPRFSGLQFPNYSSELNVNALELDDSALYLCASSLVGQGSYEQYFGPGTRLTVT.